The 24 T cell receptor beta chains below were found in one sample sequenced in a study of siplizumab effects on memory and regulatory T cells. This table comes from immunoSEQ multiplex PCR, and its TCRdb copy is limited to in-frame clones, with some not included. The repertoire holds about 120,000 clones, with roughly 94% as singletons. The sequenced material came from non-Treg CD4+ T cells sorted from blood. Receptors were obtained from a human donor in good health.

This chain joins TRBV18 and TRBJ2-5; the D is unclear. Trimming stripped 3 bases from V and 5 bases from J, with 13 bases between. Germline V gene sequence: CDR1 KGHSH, CDR2 LQKENI. The CDR3 is 14 amino acids. CDR3 bases: TGTGCCAGCTCACCGGCGGCGGCGGAGGAGACCCAGTACTTC. Translating it yields CASSPAAAEETQYF. Based on the CDR3 plus reference TRBV18 and TRBJ2-5, the full variable domain is NAGVMQNPRHLVRRRGQEARLRCSPMKGHSHVYWYRQLPEEGLKFMVYLQKENIIDESGMPKERFSAEFPKEGPSILRIQQVVRGDSAAYFCASSPAAAEETQYFGPGTRLLVL.

V is TRBV11-1 and J is TRBJ1-3; possible D gene TRBD1, 5 bases. Germline values: CDR1 SGHAT, CDR2 FQDESV (reference sequence). The length of the CDR3 is 14 residues. V dropped 2 bases and J dropped 7 bases, with 12 bases sitting between them. The CDR3 DNA is TGTGCCAGCAGCTTACGGGCAGGGAAGAACACCATATATTTT. This encodes CASSLRAGKNTIYF.

This clone was observed a single time. J is TRBJ1-1 and V is TRBV19, with TRBD1 identical over 8 bases. Germline CDR1 is LNHDA and CDR2 is SQIVND (reference sequence). CDR3 length: 17 amino acids. After removal of 4 bases from V and 9 bases from J, the junction contained 19 bases not matched to a gene. Here the CDR3 DNA reads TGTGCCAGTAGTAGAGGGTTGCCGGCAGGGGGCCAGACACAAGCTTTCTTT. It encodes CASSRGLPAGGQTQAFF.

This chain joins TRBV2 and TRBJ1-4; 7 bases match TRBD1. Germline V gene data show CDR1 as SNHLY and CDR2 as FYNNEI. Trimming took 6 bases from V and 0 from J; bases not matched to a gene: 4. CDR3 length: 15 amino acids. The CDR3 nucleotides read TGTGCCAGCAGCCGGACAGGTACAACTAATGAAAAACTGTTTTTT. The encoded protein is CASSRTGTTNEKLFF.

The V and J genes are TRBV7-8 and TRBJ1-2; no reliable D call. CDR3 length: 13 amino acids. The V end lost 2 bases, the J end lost 7 bases, and 11 bases lay between the germline ends. CDR1 and CDR2 from the germline V gene are SGHVS and FQNEAQ. The CDR3 DNA reads as TGTGCCAGCAGCTTATTTATTAGCCTTGGCTACACCTTC. Its translation: CASSLFISLGYTF.

V usage is TRBV4-2 and J usage is TRBJ2-1; D is unclear. V was shortened by 4 bases and J by 7 bases, with 14 bases between the two germline ends. Germline V CDR1 and CDR2: LGHNA, YNFKEQ. The CDR3 extends over 14 amino acids. The DNA for the CDR3 is TGTGCCAGCAGCCCCTTAGTGGGAAATAATGAGCAGTTCTTC. This gives the protein CASSPLVGNNEQFF.

The chain is built from TRBV27 and TRBJ2-7, with D unresolved. The CDR3 has 14 amino acids. Germline V gives CDR1 MNHEY, CDR2 SMNVEV (reference sequence). Trimming removed 3 bases from V and 6 bases from J, with 15 bases in between. The CDR3 is CASSFRQRPLEQYF. The CDR3 DNA sequence: TGTGCCAGCAGTTTTCGCCAGCGTCCCCTCGAGCAGTACTTC.

The V gene is TRBV5-6, the J gene TRBJ2-3; TRBD2 agrees at 10 bases. There are 16 residues in the CDR3. The junction had 5 bases not matched to a gene; V was cut back by 0 bases and J by 4 bases. Germline CDR1 SGHDT, CDR2 YYEEEE. For the CDR3, the DNA is TGTGCCAGCAGCTTGGGGCTAGCGGGAGCTCCAGATACGCAGTATTTT. Its protein is CASSLGLAGAPDTQYF.

V usage is TRBV2 and J usage is TRBJ1-1; possibly TRBD1 for D (5 bases). From germline, CDR1 is SNHLY and CDR2 FYNNEI. The V end lost 7 bases, the J end lost 10 bases, and 16 bases lay between the germline ends. CDR3 length: 12 amino acids. The CDR3 here is CASNSAGGLAFF. CDR3 nucleotides: TGTGCCAGCAATAGCGCGGGGGGGTTAGCTTTCTTT.

The chain employs TRBV5-4 and TRBJ2-7; tentative D call: TRBD2 (5 bases). The V end lost 0 bases, the J end lost 3 bases, and 7 bases lay between the germline ends. Germline CDR1 reads SGHNT; CDR2 reads YYREEE (reference sequence). The CDR3 has 13 amino acids. Here the CDR3 reads CASSLGRVYEQYF. In DNA, the CDR3 is TGTGCCAGCAGCTTGGGGCGGGTCTACGAGCAGTACTTC.

The V gene is TRBV19, the J gene TRBJ1-2, with 8 bases aligning to TRBD1. The J segment lost 1 base and the V segment lost 6 bases, leaving 7 bases of the junction unmatched. CDR1 LNHDA and CDR2 SQIVND come from the germline V gene (reference sequence). This CDR3 comprises 15 residues. CDR3 DNA sequence: TGTGCCAGTAGCGACAGGGGTGTCCTTAACTATGGCTACACCTTC. Translation: CASSDRGVLNYGYTF. The full variable domain, completed using reference TRBV19 and TRBJ1-2, is DGGITQSPKYLFRKEGQNVTLSCEQNLNHDAMYWYRQDPGQGLRLIYYSQIVNDFQKGDIAEGYSVSREKKESFPLTVTSAQKNPTAFYLCASSDRGVLNYGYTFGSGTRLTVV.

This clone is a singleton in its sample. V and J are TRBV15 and TRBJ2-3, with 7 bases aligning to TRBD2. The V gene's germline CDR1 is LNHNV and CDR2 YYDKDF (reference sequence). The CDR3 totals 14 residues. The trim removed 3 bases at V and 5 bases at J, leaving 5 bases unmatched. The CDR3: CATSSQREEDTQYF. The CDR3 bases are TGTGCCACCAGCAGCCAGCGGGAAGAAGATACGCAGTATTTT.

This clone was found a few times. V is TRBV6-5 and J is TRBJ1-3; 8 bases are shared with TRBD1. The CDR3 covers 14 residues. J lost 8 bases, V lost 2 bases, and 5 bases had no gene match. Germline assignment: CDR1 MNHEY and CDR2 SVGAGI. This CDR3 reads CASSYQGAQDTIYF. Written as DNA, the CDR3 is TGTGCCAGCAGTTACCAGGGGGCGCAGGACACCATATATTTT.

This clone was observed a single time. J is TRBJ1-2 and V is TRBV5-4; 9 bases are a match to TRBD1. CDR3 length equals 15 residues. V gave up 2 bases and J gave up 6 bases; unmatched junction bases: 8. The germline CDR1 and CDR2 sequences are SGHNT and YYREEE (reference sequence). The CDR3 DNA follows: TGTGCCAGCAGCTTACCATCGACAGGGGGAAATGGCTACACCTTC. Translating gives CASSLPSTGGNGYTF.

The V call is TRBV6-5, the J call TRBJ2-5, with 10 nucleotides matching TRBD2. CDR3 length: 14 amino acids. Germline CDR1 is MNHEY and CDR2 is SVGAGI. J was trimmed by 5 bases and V by 0 bases; bases with no gene match: 0. CDR3 loop: CASSYSTSGETQYF. CDR3 DNA: TGTGCCAGCAGTTACTCGACTAGCGGGGAGACCCAGTACTTC.

This chain connects TRBV6-1 to TRBJ2-5; 8 nucleotides align to TRBD2. The V gene end was trimmed by 5 bases and the J gene end by 1 base; junction bases not matched to a gene: 3. Germline assignment: CDR1 MNHNS and CDR2 SASEGT. This CDR3 comprises 14 residues. The CDR3, as DNA: TGTGCCAGCAGTTCGGGGGGGCGCCAAGAGACCCAGTACTTC. Protein sequence: CASSSGGRQETQYF.

The V and J genes are TRBV5-1 and TRBJ1-2; TRBD1 matches 7 bases. The ends lost 2 bases at V and 8 bases at J; junction bases unmatched: 6. The CDR3 is 13 residues long. In germline, CDR1 is SGHRS, CDR2 YFSETQ. As DNA, the CDR3 is TGCGCCAGCAGCTTTGAGGGGGCTGGCGGCTACACCTTC. This gives the protein CASSFEGAGGYTF.

The rearrangement links TRBV5-1 to TRBJ1-3; possible D gene TRBD1, 6 bases. The CDR3 extends over 17 amino acids. Trimming cost V 4 bases and J 0 bases, with 17 bases left between them. Germline CDR1 reads SGHRS; CDR2 reads YFSETQ. The CDR3 DNA reads TGCGCCAGCAGCCCCGGCTGGGGGGGCGACTCTGGAAACACCATATATTTT. It yields the protein CASSPGWGGDSGNTIYF.

The chain recombines TRBV7-9 with TRBJ2-7, with D perhaps TRBD1 or TRBD2 (5 bases each). Trimming pared 7 bases from V and 1 base from J, leaving 17 bases between. The CDR3 has 15 residues. The germline V gene encodes CDR1 SEHNR and CDR2 FQNEAQ (reference sequence). This CDR3 is CASTPLGRESYEQYF. DNA for the CDR3: TGTGCCAGCACCCCTTTGGGCAGGGAGTCCTACGAGCAGTACTTC.

The chain joins TRBV5-1 to TRBJ1-1; D is unclear. V shed 4 bases and J shed 1 base, with 14 bases lying between them. The germline V gene has CDR1 SGHRS and CDR2 YFSETQ. This CDR3 region has 15 residues. The CDR3 reads CASSPREGGNTEAFF. CDR3 nucleotides: TGCGCCAGCAGCCCCCGGGAGGGAGGGAACACTGAAGCTTTCTTT.

The genes are TRBV7-8 and TRBJ2-3, with TRBD1 identical over 8 bases. This CDR3 is built from 16 residues. V trimming: 5 bases; J trimming: 4 bases; junction bases outside the gene matches: 11. Per germline, CDR1 SGHVS and CDR2 FQNEAQ. The CDR3 region is CASSPKWDRRPDTQYF. The CDR3 nucleotides are TGTGCCAGCAGCCCGAAGTGGGACAGGAGGCCAGATACGCAGTATTTT.

The genes are TRBV7-9 and TRBJ2-5, with D maybe TRBD1 (6 bases). The CDR3 sequence is 15 residues long. Trimming stripped 0 bases from V and 2 bases from J, with 10 bases between. CDR1 and CDR2 (germline): SEHNR, FQNEAQ (reference sequence). The CDR3 coding sequence is TGTGCCAGCAGCTTAGCCTTGGACAGTCAAGAGACCCAGTACTTC. Protein sequence: CASSLALDSQETQYF.

The chain employs TRBV5-6 and TRBJ1-5; D uncertain. The CDR3 sequence is 12 residues long. In germline, CDR1 is SGHDT, CDR2 YYEEEE. Trimming stripped 0 bases from V and 9 bases from J, with 7 bases between. The chain's CDR3 is CASSLAAGPQHF. The CDR3 DNA sequence: TGTGCCAGCAGCTTGGCTGCGGGGCCCCAGCATTTT.

The V call is TRBV18, the J call TRBJ2-1; possible D gene TRBD2, 5 bases. The germline CDR1 and CDR2 sequences are KGHSH and LQKENI. This CDR3 contains 15 residues. Between the trimmed V and J ends, which lost 1 base and 5 bases, there was a span of 12 bases. The CDR3 DNA sequence: TGTGCCAGCTCACCACTTCTAGGAGGCAACAATGAGCAGTTCTTC. Translating it yields CASSPLLGGNNEQFF.